The present entry profiles one T cell receptor beta chain with its context. The library targeted TCRbeta and was prepared with unique molecular identifiers. MiXCR, run by TCRdb on the PCR reads, gives a single entry per CDR3 protein. The profile covers 250,000 to 300,000 distinct CDR3 sequences, with 9.9% appearing a single time and about a tenth taken by the ten largest. The source of the sample is a study of T-cell reconstitution after alpha-beta-depleted transplantation in children. The germline V gene has CDR1 MNHNS and CDR2 SASEGT. This CDR3 is 14 amino acids long. The V end was cut by 7 bases, the J end by 2 bases, with 14 bases between.

The chain is built from TRBV6-1 and TRBJ1-1, with D possibly matching TRBD1 (6 bases). The TCR originated in a human donor who donated a stem cell graft to a child with SCID. The material was PBMCs from the stem cell graft donor, obtained from the stem cell graft. CDR3 in amino acids: CASNYRDKNTEAFF. In DNA form, the CDR3 reads TGTGCCAGCAACTACCGGGACAAAAACACTGAAGCTTTCTTT.